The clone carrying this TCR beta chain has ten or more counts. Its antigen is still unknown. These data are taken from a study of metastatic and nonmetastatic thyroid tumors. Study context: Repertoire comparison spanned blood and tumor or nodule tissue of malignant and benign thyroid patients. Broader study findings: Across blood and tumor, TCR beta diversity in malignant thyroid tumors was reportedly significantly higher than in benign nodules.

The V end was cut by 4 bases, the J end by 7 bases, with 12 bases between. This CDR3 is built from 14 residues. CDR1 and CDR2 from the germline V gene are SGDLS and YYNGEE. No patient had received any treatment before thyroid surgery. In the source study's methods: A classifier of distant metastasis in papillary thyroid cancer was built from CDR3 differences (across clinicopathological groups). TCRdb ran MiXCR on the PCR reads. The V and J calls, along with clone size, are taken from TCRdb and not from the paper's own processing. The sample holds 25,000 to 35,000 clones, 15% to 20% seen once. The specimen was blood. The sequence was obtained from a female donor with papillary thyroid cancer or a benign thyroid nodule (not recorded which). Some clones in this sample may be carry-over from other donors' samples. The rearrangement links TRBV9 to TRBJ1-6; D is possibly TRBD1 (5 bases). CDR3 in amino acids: CASSTDSANSPLHF. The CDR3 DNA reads TGTGCCAGCAGCACCGACAGTGCGAATTCACCCCTCCACTTT.